This T cell receptor beta chain was documented in a study of beta chain features in type 1 diabetes. cDNA synthesis used the whole RNA isolate, giving expressed TCRB sequences. The method was immunoSEQ multiplex PCR; TCRdb's version includes in-frame clones alone and lacks a portion of them. The sample lists roughly 730,000 clones; 13% were seen once. Turning to this clone: The antigen is unknown.

Study-wide findings and caveats: Type 1 diabetes patients showed a moderate but significant shortening of TCRB CDR3s in all four CD4+ subsets. Among type 1 diabetes patients, VDJ junctions had fewer insertions and more deletions.

CD45RO/CCR7/CD25/CD127/CD95/CD27 sorting isolated CD4+ naive, central memory, regulatory and stem cell-like memory cells. The CDR3 has 13 residues. Trimming removed 3 bases at V and 3 bases at J, with 8 bases between. CDR1 and CDR2 (germline): KGHSH, LQKENI. Sequencing was carried out using naive CD4+ T cells from blood. The clonotype originates from a man aged 18 to 35 with type 1 diabetes. This chain uses TRBV18 with TRBJ2-5; D is uncertain. The CDR3 bases are TGTGCCAGCTCACCTGCGGCCGAAGAGACCCAGTACTTC. Encoded protein: CASSPAAEETQYF.